This TCR beta chain emerged from a study of T-cell memory formation after mild COVID-19. Across the study: TCR clusters mostly belonged to single donors. Study findings and constraints: CD8+ contracting clones occupied EMRA, while CD4+ ones occupied mainly CM and EM. Balance between CD4 and CD8 was seen in clones contracting day 15 to 85, and a CD4+ lean was seen in later expanders. Clones from the second wave (peaking day 37) had unconfirmed SARS-CoV-2 specificity.

Turning to this clonotype: Its specificity is unknown.

TCRdb reanalysed the 5' RACE reads using MiXCR and keeps one entry per CDR3 protein. The sample consists of 250,000 to 300,000 distinct CDR3 sequences, about 16% of them appearing once. CDR1 and CDR2 (germline): SQVTM, ANQGSEA. V lost 4 bases, J lost 0 bases, and 12 bases lay in between. This CDR3 has 15 amino acids. The sequencing input was PBMCs or a T cell subset sorted from them (not recorded which). The chain joins TRBV29-1 to TRBJ1-4; tentative D call: TRBD1 (6 bases). This clonotype was sampled from a young man who had mild COVID-19 (a few samples of this study predate the infection). Cell type and time point are not known. CDR3 coding DNA: TGCAGCGTTGGGCCACAGGGATCAACTAATGAAAAACTGTTTTTT. Translation gives CSVGPQGSTNEKLFF.